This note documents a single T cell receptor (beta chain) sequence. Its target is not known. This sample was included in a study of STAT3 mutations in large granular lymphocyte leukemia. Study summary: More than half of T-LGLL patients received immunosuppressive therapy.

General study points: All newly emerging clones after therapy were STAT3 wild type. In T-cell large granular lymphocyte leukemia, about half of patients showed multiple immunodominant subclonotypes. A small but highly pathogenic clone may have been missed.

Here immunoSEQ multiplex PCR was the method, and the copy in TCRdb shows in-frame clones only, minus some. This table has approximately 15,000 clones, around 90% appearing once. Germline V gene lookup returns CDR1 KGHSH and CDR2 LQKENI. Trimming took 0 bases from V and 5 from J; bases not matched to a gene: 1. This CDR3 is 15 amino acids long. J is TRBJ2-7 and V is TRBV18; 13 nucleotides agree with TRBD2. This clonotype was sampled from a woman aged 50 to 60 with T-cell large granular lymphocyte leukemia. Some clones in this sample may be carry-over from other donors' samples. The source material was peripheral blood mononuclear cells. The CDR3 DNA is TGTGCCAGCTCACCACCGGGACTAGCGGGAAACGAGCAGTACTTC. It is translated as CASSPPGLAGNEQYF. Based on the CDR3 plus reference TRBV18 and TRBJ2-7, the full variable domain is NAGVMQNPRHLVRRRGQEARLRCSPMKGHSHVYWYRQLPEEGLKFMVYLQKENIIDESGMPKERFSAEFPKEGPSILRIQQVVRGDSAAYFCASSPPGLAGNEQYFGPGTRLTVT.